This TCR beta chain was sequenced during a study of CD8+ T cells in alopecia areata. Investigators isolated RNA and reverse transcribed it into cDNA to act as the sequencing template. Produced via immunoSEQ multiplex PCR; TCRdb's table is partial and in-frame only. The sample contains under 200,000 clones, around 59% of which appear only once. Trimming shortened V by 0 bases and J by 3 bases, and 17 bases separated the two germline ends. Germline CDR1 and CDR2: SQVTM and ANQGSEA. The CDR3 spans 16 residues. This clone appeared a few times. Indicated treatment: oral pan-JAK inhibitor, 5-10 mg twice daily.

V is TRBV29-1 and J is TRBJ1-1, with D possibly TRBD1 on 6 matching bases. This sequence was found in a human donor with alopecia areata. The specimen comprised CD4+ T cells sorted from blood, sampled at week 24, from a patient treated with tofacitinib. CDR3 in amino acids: CSVEDRTGAGHTEAFF. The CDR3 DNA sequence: TGCAGCGTTGAAGATCGGACGGGGGCGGGTCACACTGAAGCTTTCTTT.